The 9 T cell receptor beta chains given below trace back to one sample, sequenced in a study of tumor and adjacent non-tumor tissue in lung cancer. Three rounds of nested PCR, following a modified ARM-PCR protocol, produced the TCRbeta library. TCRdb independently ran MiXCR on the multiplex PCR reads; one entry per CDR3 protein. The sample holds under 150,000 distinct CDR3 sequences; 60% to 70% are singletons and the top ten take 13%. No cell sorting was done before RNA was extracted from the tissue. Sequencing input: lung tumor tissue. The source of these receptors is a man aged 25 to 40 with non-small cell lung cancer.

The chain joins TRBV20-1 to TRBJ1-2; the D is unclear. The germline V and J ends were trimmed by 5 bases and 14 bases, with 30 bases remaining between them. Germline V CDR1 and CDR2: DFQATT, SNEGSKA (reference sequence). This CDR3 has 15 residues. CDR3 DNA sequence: TGCAGTGCTTATGCGGTTTCAGGCCCGAACTATGACTATACCTTC. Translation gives CSAYAVSGPNYDYTF.

DNA for the CDR3: TGTGCCACTGGAGATTCCTACGAGCAGTACTTC. It translates to CATGDSYEQYF. The J gene is TRBJ2-7, the V gene TRBV24-1; the D is unclear. The CDR3 has 11 amino acids. The germline V gene encodes CDR1 KGHDR and CDR2 SFDVKD. Trimming cost V 10 bases and J 1 base, with 7 bases left between them.

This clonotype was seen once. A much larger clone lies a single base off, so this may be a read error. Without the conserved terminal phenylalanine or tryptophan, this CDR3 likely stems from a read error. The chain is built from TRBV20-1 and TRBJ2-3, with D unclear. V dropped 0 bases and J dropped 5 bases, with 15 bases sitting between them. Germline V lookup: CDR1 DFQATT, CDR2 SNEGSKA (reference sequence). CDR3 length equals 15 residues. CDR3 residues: CSARDLTKTGDTQYY. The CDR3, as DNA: TGCAGTGCTAGAGACCTCACTAAAACTGGAGATACGCAGTATTAT.

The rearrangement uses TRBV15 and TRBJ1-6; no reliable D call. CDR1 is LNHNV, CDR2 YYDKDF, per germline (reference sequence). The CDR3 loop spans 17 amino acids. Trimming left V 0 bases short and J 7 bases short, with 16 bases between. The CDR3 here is CATSRELIGPNNSPLHF. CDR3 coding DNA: TGTGCCACCAGCAGAGAGTTGATTGGTCCCAACAATTCACCCCTCCACTTT.

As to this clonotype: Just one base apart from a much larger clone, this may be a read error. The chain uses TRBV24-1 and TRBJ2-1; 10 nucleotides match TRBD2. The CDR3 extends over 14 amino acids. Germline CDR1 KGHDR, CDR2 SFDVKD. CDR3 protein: CATRSGTSEGLWIF. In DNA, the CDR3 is TGTGCCACCAGGTCCGGGACTAGCGAGGGTCTCTGGATCTTC.

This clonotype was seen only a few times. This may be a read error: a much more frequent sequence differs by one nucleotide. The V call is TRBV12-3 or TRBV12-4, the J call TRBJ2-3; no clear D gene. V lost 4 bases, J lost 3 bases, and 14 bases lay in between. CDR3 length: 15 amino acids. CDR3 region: CASSSARAQTDTQYF. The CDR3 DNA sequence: TGTGCCAGCAGTTCAGCGAGAGCGCAAACAGATACGCAGTATTTT.

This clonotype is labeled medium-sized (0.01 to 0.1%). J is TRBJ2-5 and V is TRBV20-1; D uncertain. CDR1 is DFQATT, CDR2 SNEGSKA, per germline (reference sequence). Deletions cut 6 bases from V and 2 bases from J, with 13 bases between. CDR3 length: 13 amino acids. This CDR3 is CSANDLRQETQYF. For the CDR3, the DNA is TGCAGTGCCAACGACCTCCGACAAGAGACCCAGTACTTC.

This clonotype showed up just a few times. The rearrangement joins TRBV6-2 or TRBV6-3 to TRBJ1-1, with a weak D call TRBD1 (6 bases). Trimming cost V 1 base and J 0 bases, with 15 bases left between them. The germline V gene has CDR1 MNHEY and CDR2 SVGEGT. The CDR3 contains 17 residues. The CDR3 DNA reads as TGTGCCAGCAGTTACTTAATAGGGGGTTCCATGAACACTGAAGCTTTCTTT. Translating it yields CASSYLIGGSMNTEAFF.

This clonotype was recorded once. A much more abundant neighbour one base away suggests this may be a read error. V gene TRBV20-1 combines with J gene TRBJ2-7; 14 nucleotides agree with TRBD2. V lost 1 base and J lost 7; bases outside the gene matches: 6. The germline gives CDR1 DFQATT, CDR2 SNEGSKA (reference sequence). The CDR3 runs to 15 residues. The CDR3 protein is CSARGGLAGVSEQYF. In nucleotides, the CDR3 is TGCAGTGCTAGAGGGGGACTAGCGGGAGTGAGTGAGCAGTACTTC.